This TCR beta chain was profiled in a study of response to subunit inactivated influenza vaccine. Study findings and constraints: It was suggested by the authors that few new T cells are recruited by each seasonal influenza vaccination.

This clonotype has more than one count but fewer than ten. Its antigen remains unidentified. CDR1 is MNHEY and CDR2 is SMNVEV in the germline V gene (reference sequence). The V segment lost 0 bases and the J segment 2 bases; nucleotides outside the gene matches: 5. This CDR3 contains 16 residues. One entry per CDR3 protein, called by TCRdb with MiXCR from the RT-PCR reads. In the table there are hundreds of thousands of distinct CDR3 sequences, 13% to 15% of which are singletons. The TCR comes from a man aged 45-65 years who received an inactivated influenza vaccine. The gene calls are TRBV27 and TRBJ2-3, with 7 bases fitting TRBD2. This sample comprised PBMCs from blood, obtained 14 to 15 days before vaccination. The CDR3 nucleotides are TGTGCCAGCAGTTTATCGCCAGCGGGGCTCACAGATACGCAGTATTTT. Residues: CASSLSPAGLTDTQYF.